This T cell receptor beta chain was sequenced for a study of molecular identifiers for immune sequencing clone quantification. This clonotype was seen at least ten times. Its specificity is not known. The study's findings and limits: Spiked Jurkat TCR RNA equivalent to one cell reportedly surfaced among some 1 million naive cells. In CMV-specific effectors, clones above 20 copies held over 99% of molecules; naive, under 1%.

Source material for naive CD8 libraries was roughly 20,000 to 1,100,000 sorted cells, with 10%, 30% or 50% RNA. Sorting recovered naive CD8 T cells on a CD8+CD4-CCR7+CD45RA+ profile. TCRdb re-called the PCR reads through MiXCR, storing one row per CDR3 protein. The sample lists 60,000 to 70,000 distinct CDR3 sequences, 18% occurring once. This TCR was recovered from a human donor in good health. Some libraries in this study had Jurkat cell RNA spiked in. Sequencing was performed on naive CD8+ T cells from blood, with Jurkat cell RNA spiked in. Subset in this sample: FACS-sorted CD8+CD4-CCR7+CD45RA+ naive T cells.

The CDR3 sequence is CSVVKTDAYEQYF. The CDR3 DNA follows: TGCAGCGTTGTGAAAACGGACGCCTACGAGCAGTACTTC. The chain couples TRBV29-1 to TRBJ2-7, with D unresolved. With 4 bases removed from V and 2 bases from J, the gap between germline ends came to 12 bases. The CDR3 runs to 13 residues. Germline CDR1 reads SQVTM; CDR2 reads ANQGSEA.